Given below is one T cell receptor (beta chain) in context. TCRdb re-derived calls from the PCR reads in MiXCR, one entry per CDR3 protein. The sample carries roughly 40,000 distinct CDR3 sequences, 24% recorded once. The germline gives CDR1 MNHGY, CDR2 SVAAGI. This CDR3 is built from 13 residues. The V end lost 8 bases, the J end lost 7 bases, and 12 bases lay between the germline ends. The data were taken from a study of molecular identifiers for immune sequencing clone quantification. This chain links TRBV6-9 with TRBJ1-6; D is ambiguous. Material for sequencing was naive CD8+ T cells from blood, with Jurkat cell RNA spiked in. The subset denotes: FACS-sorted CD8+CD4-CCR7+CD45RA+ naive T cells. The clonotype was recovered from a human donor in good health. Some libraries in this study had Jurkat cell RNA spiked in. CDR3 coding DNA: TGTGCCAGCGGATTGGCCCCGAATTCACCCCTCCACTTT. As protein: CASGLAPNSPLHF.